What follows are 30 T cell receptor beta chains derived from one specimen sequenced in a study of blood T cells in healthy people across ages. A J-beta primer mix and a sample-barcoded 5' primer were used in a second PCR of roughly 7 to 12 cycles. One entry per CDR3 protein results from TCRdb running MiXCR on the 5' RACE reads. The sample holds over 1,200,000 distinct CDR3 sequences, 59% seen once. Sequencing was performed on blood. The receptors here all came from a man aged 18 to 30 in good health.

This clonotype was found a few times. V gene TRBV12-3 or TRBV12-4 combines with J gene TRBJ2-3; D is possibly TRBD2 (5 bases). This CDR3 is built from 15 residues. Trimming took off 4 bases at V and 5 bases at J, with 16 bases between the two ends. The CDR3 loop is CASSSRRTEGDTQYF. CDR3 coding DNA: TGTGCCAGCAGTTCCCGACGCACAGAGGGAGATACGCAGTATTTT.

CDR3 region: CASKSVAERNEQFF. The CDR3 region has the DNA TGTGCCAGTAAATCAGTGGCAGAAAGAAATGAGCAGTTCTTC. This rearrangement joins TRBV6-2 or TRBV6-3 to TRBJ2-1; D unclear. This CDR3 is 14 amino acids long. CDR1 and CDR2 from the germline V gene are MNHEY and SVGEGT. Trimming stripped 9 bases from V and 7 bases from J, with 19 bases between.

The V and J genes are TRBV7-8 and TRBJ2-1, with TRBD2 matching over 13 bases. CDR3 length: 17 residues. Germline lookup yields CDR1 SGHVS and CDR2 FQNEAQ. V dropped 0 bases and J dropped 1; count of bases not matched to a gene: 0. The CDR3: CASSLALAGGSYNEQFF. The CDR3 region has the DNA TGTGCCAGCAGCTTAGCACTAGCGGGGGGGTCCTACAATGAGCAGTTCTTC.

This clonotype was seen once. The CDR3 bases are TGCAGTGCTAGAGATTTGGTGGGAAAAGAGACCCAGTACTTC. As protein: CSARDLVGKETQYF. V usage is TRBV20-1 and J usage is TRBJ2-5, with D uncertain. Trimming removed 0 bases from V and 3 bases from J, with 11 bases in between. The CDR3 length is 14 residues. The V gene's germline CDR1 is DFQATT and CDR2 SNEGSKA (reference sequence).

This clonotype was detected only a few times. Here the CDR3 reads CASSSLGLSSYNEQFF. The CDR3, as DNA: TGCGCCAGCAGCAGTCTCGGCCTTAGCTCCTACAATGAGCAGTTCTTC. The chain carries TRBV5-1 and TRBJ2-1; D not resolved. The V end lost 4 bases, the J end lost 0 bases, and 14 bases lay between the germline ends. Per the germline V gene, CDR1 is SGHRS and CDR2 is YFSETQ. This CDR3 region has 16 residues.

This clonotype was detected a few times. The rearrangement links TRBV20-1 to TRBJ2-4; D perhaps matches TRBD2 (5 bases). V was pared by 1 base and J by 0 bases, with 10 bases between. The CDR3 totals 15 residues. Germline CDR1 reads DFQATT; CDR2 reads SNEGSKA (reference sequence). The CDR3 sequence is CSARVTGVAKNIQYF. As DNA, the CDR3 is TGCAGTGCTAGAGTAACCGGGGTAGCCAAAAACATTCAGTACTTC.

The rearrangement uses TRBV20-1 and TRBJ2-1; 7 bases are a match to TRBD2. Germline CDR1 DFQATT, CDR2 SNEGSKA (reference sequence). J was trimmed by 7 bases and V by 5 bases; bases with no gene match: 2. CDR3 size: 11 residues. The DNA for the CDR3 is TGCAGTGCTGAAGCGGGAAATGAGCAGTTCTTC. This sequence encodes CSAEAGNEQFF.

The chain recombines TRBV4-2 with TRBJ2-2; 8 bases align to TRBD2. Germline V gene data show CDR1 as LGHNA and CDR2 as YNFKEQ. The CDR3 is 17 amino acids. V lost 0 bases and J lost 6; bases outside the gene matches: 9. The CDR3 nucleotides read TGTGCCAGCAGCCAAGATTCCCTAGCGGGTGTCCCCGGGGAGCTGTTTTTT. Its protein product is CASSQDSLAGVPGELFF.

For the CDR3, the DNA is TGTGCCAGCAGTCCAACCGGGACACTAAAACTGTTTTTT. Translating gives CASSPTGTLKLFF. This sequence joins TRBV12-3 or TRBV12-4 and TRBJ1-4; possible D gene TRBD1, 6 bases. Trimming took 5 bases from V and 10 from J, leaving 14 bases between them. The CDR3 sequence is 13 residues long.

The chain employs TRBV7-2 and TRBJ1-1, with no clear D. V lost 4 bases and J lost 4, with 13 bases in between. The CDR3 has 14 residues. Germline V lookup: CDR1 SGHTA, CDR2 FQGNSA. CDR3 coding DNA: TGTGCCAGCAGCTCCGATGCCCGGGGCACTGAAGCTTTCTTT. Translated: CASSSDARGTEAFF. Full variable domain (missing parts from reference TRBV7-2 and TRBJ1-1): GAGVSQSPSNKVTEKGKDVELRCDPISGHTALYWYRQSLGQGLEFLIYFQGNSAPDKSGLPSDRFSAERTGGSVSTLTIQRTQQEDSAVYLCASSSDARGTEAFFGQGTRLTVV.

This chain uses TRBV3-1 with TRBJ2-3; either TRBD1 or TRBD2 may fit D (5 bases each). Germline CDR1 LGHDT, CDR2 YNNKEL (reference sequence). The CDR3 runs to 15 residues. Trimming shortened V by 5 bases and J by 2 bases, and 14 bases separated the two germline ends. The CDR3 spells CASSLGRQYTDTQYF. The DNA for the CDR3 is TGTGCCAGCAGCTTGGGACGGCAATACACAGATACGCAGTATTTT.

V is TRBV2 and J is TRBJ2-7, with a possible D match to TRBD2 (5 bases). This CDR3 is built from 14 residues. Germline assignment: CDR1 SNHLY and CDR2 FYNNEI. V was clipped by 6 bases and J by 1 base, with 13 bases between them. The CDR3 DNA reads as TGTGCCAGCAGAAAAGGACTGACGTCCTACGAGCAGTACTTC. Its protein is CASRKGLTSYEQYF.

There are a few counts of this clonotype. This chain joins TRBV6-2 or TRBV6-3 and TRBJ2-4; 8 bases are shared with TRBD1. The J call could be wrong; TRBJ2-5 is a better fit for the DNA end. Germline CDR1 is MNHEY and CDR2 is SVGEGT. The CDR3 loop spans 16 amino acids. Here the CDR3 reads CASSYTSQGVGETQYF. CDR3 nucleotide sequence: TGTGCCAGCAGTTACACGTCACAGGGGGTCGGGGAGACCCAGTACTTC.

The chain combines TRBV14 with TRBJ2-3, with D perhaps matching TRBD1 or TRBD2 (5 bases each). The CDR3 length is 17 residues. The germline CDR1 and CDR2 sequences are SGHDN and FVKESK. V dropped 2 bases and J dropped 2 bases, with 17 bases sitting between them. The CDR3 nucleotides read TGTGCCAGCAGCCAATCCCCCCCCGGGGACCTCACAGATACGCAGTATTTT. Protein sequence: CASSQSPPGDLTDTQYF.

The V gene is TRBV4-1, the J gene TRBJ2-1; D gene unclear. V lost 3 bases, J lost 9 bases, and 9 bases lay in between. The length of the CDR3 is 12 residues. Germline V gene sequence: CDR1 MGHRA, CDR2 YSYEKL. The CDR3 loop reads CASSHDRVEQFF. The CDR3 DNA is TGCGCCAGCAGCCACGACCGGGTTGAGCAGTTCTTC.

The V and J genes are TRBV27 and TRBJ2-7; TRBD2 matches at 9 bases. The J segment lost 5 bases and the V segment lost 6 bases, leaving 11 bases of the junction unmatched. This CDR3 contains 15 residues. The germline CDR1 and CDR2 sequences are MNHEY and SMNVEV (reference sequence). CDR3 sequence: CASSQGTSTLHEQYF. For the CDR3, the DNA is TGTGCCAGCAGCCAAGGGACTAGCACCCTCCACGAGCAGTACTTC.

The chain recombines TRBV4-1 with TRBJ1-1; D is unresolved. V gave up 3 bases and J gave up 6 bases, with 8 bases separating them. Germline CDR1 MGHRA, CDR2 YSYEKL. The CDR3 length is 12 residues. CDR3 amino acids: CASSHGGSEAFF. As DNA, the CDR3 is TGCGCCAGCAGCCACGGTGGGTCTGAAGCTTTCTTT.

J is TRBJ2-1 and V is TRBV3-1; a weak D match, TRBD2 (6 bases). Trimming shortened V by 4 bases and J by 0 bases, and 16 bases separated the two germline ends. The germline gives CDR1 LGHDT, CDR2 YNNKEL (reference sequence). The CDR3 spans 17 residues. CDR3 in amino acids: CASSRTPSGYSYNEQFF. CDR3 DNA: TGTGCCAGCAGCCGGACTCCGAGCGGGTACTCCTACAATGAGCAGTTCTTC.

This sequence joins TRBV24-1 and TRBJ2-1; D is undetermined. Germline V CDR1 and CDR2: KGHDR, SFDVKD. The CDR3 length is 13 residues. Trimming shortened V by 11 bases and J by 3 bases, and 13 bases separated the two germline ends. The CDR3 reads CARITFHYNEQFF. CDR3 sequence (DNA): TGTGCCAGAATAACTTTTCACTACAATGAGCAGTTCTTC.

The chain recombines TRBV7-2 with TRBJ2-1, with D uncertain. The CDR3 extends over 11 amino acids. Germline CDR1 and CDR2: SGHTA and FQGNSA. V shed 2 bases and J shed 11 bases, with 7 bases lying between them. DNA for the CDR3: TGTGCCAGCAGCTTAAGTGAGAAGCAGTTCTTC. Amino acid sequence: CASSLSEKQFF.

The chain employs TRBV4-3 and TRBJ2-7, with 7 bases lining up with TRBD2. The J call may be mistaken, given a closer DNA end match to TRBJ2-5. The CDR3 covers 14 residues. Germline V lookup: CDR1 LGHNA, CDR2 YSLEER. For the CDR3, the DNA is TGCGCCAGCAGCCAAGCGGGGAGGGCGGAGACCCAGTACTTC. Protein: CASSQAGRAETQYF.

The J gene is TRBJ2-1, the V gene TRBV7-6, with 7 bases that match TRBD1. Germline V gene sequence: CDR1 SGHVS, CDR2 FNYEAQ. This CDR3 comprises 17 residues. V lost 5 bases and J lost 7; bases outside the gene matches: 17. CDR3 loop: CASSDRALRGLGNEQFF. In DNA form, the CDR3 reads TGTGCCAGCAGCGACCGGGCTCTTAGGGGGCTAGGGAATGAGCAGTTCTTC.

This clonotype was seen more than once but under ten times. This sequence joins TRBV7-9 and TRBJ2-7, with no clear D. Germline V gene lookup returns CDR1 SEHNR and CDR2 FQNEAQ (reference sequence). The ends were cut back, 3 bases at V and 5 bases at J, with 11 bases in the middle. This CDR3 region has 13 residues. The CDR3 sequence is CASSLTSSDEQYF. CDR3 DNA sequence: TGTGCCAGCAGCTTGACCAGCAGTGACGAGCAGTACTTC.

The chain couples TRBV2 to TRBJ2-3; D unclear. Looked up from germline, CDR1 is SNHLY and CDR2 is FYNNEI. The V gene lost 10 bases and the J gene lost 2 bases, with 16 bases spanning the gap. The CDR3 spans 14 residues. CDR3: CAIRPNQVTDTQYF. The CDR3 DNA is TGTGCCATACGGCCGAATCAAGTCACAGATACGCAGTATTTT.

The chain uses TRBV9 and TRBJ2-4; D call uncertain. The ends were cut back, 3 bases at V and 4 bases at J, with 8 bases in the middle. In germline, CDR1 is SGDLS, CDR2 YYNGEE. This CDR3 contains 13 residues. The CDR3 DNA reads TGTGCCAGCAGCGATGGGGTAAAAAACATTCAGTACTTC. This codes for CASSDGVKNIQYF. The complete variable domain, with remaining parts taken from reference TRBV9 and TRBJ2-4, reads DSGVTQTPKHLITATGQRVTLRCSPRSGDLSVYWYQQSLDQGLQFLIQYYNGEERAKGNILERFSAQQFPDLHSELNLSSLELGDSALYFCASSDGVKNIQYFGAGTRLSVL.

This rearrangement joins TRBV20-1 to TRBJ2-4, with D perhaps being TRBD1 or TRBD2 (6 bases each). TRBJ2-7 explains the end of the DNA better; the J call may be wrong. Germline-derived CDR1 and CDR2 are DFQATT and SNEGSKA (reference sequence). The CDR3 length is 15 residues. The CDR3 DNA sequence: TGCCGTACCGACACTGAGAGGGGGGAGGTCTACGAGCAGTACTTC. This sequence encodes CRTDTERGEVYEQYF.

The gene calls are TRBV10-3 and TRBJ1-5; no reliable D call. The CDR3 totals 14 residues. V gave up 2 bases and J gave up 3 bases, with 8 bases separating them. Germline CDR1 and CDR2: ENHRY and SYGVKD. The CDR3 reads CAISEVGSNQPQHF. CDR3 sequence (DNA): TGTGCCATCAGTGAGGTGGGGTCCAATCAGCCCCAGCATTTT.

The genes are TRBV3-1 and TRBJ1-1; D gene uncertain. Germline V gene lookup returns CDR1 LGHDT and CDR2 YNNKEL (reference sequence). The CDR3 covers 15 residues. V was trimmed by 4 bases and J by 3 bases, leaving 15 bases between them. In DNA, the CDR3 is TGTGCCAGCAGCCGGGGTCGACCAGAACACACTGAAGCTTTCTTT. It translates to CASSRGRPEHTEAFF.

The CDR3: CASTPLGGMGTEAFF. The CDR3 DNA reads as TGTGCCAGCACCCCTTTGGGAGGCATGGGAACTGAAGCTTTCTTT. This chain uses TRBV6-5 with TRBJ1-1; no reliable D call. The CDR3 contains 15 residues. Germline CDR1 is MNHEY and CDR2 is SVGAGI. Trimming took 7 bases from V and 5 from J, leaving 20 bases between them.

The table lists this clonotype with a count of one. The rearrangement uses TRBV28 and TRBJ2-2, with TRBD1 matching over 11 bases. With 10 bases clipped from V and 7 bases from J, the junction kept 8 bases outside the gene matches. Germline V gene data show CDR1 as MDHEN and CDR2 as SYDVKM. The CDR3 covers 14 residues. CDR3 in amino acids: CAIRTGGDYGELFF. CDR3 sequence (DNA): TGTGCCATCCGGACAGGGGGCGATTACGGGGAGCTGTTTTTT.